This TCR beta chain was captured in a study of T-cell memory formation after mild COVID-19. Study information: TCR clusters showed largely donor specificity. Study-level results: Confirmation was lacking for SARS-CoV-2 specificity of second-wave clones that peaked on day 37. Mainly in CM and EM were contracting CD4+ clones; CD8+ were in EMRA.

This clonotype was picked up a small number of times. No antigen is known for it. 5'RACE primed at constant segments yielded TCR alpha and TCR beta cDNA libraries bearing sample barcodes and UMIs. TCRdb itself ran the 5' RACE reads through MiXCR, one entry per CDR3 protein. The table records more than 250,000 distinct CDR3 sequences, around 15% of them present only once. With 4 bases removed from V and 5 bases from J, the gap between germline ends came to 13 bases. The length of the CDR3 is 14 residues. Germline V gives CDR1 SGDLS, CDR2 YYNGEE. The TCR originated in a man aged 18 to 29 who had mild COVID-19 (a few samples of this study predate the infection). Cell type and time point are not known. The sequencing input was PBMCs or a T cell subset sorted from them (not recorded which). The rearrangement uses TRBV9 and TRBJ1-5; perhaps TRBD1 as D (5 bases). The CDR3 region is CASSLGGIYQPQHF. The CDR3, as DNA: TGTGCCAGCAGCCTCGGGGGGATCTATCAGCCCCAGCATTTT.